This record looks at one T cell receptor beta chain sequence and its context. The data were taken from a study of blood T cell repertoires in COVID-19. On the study more broadly: PBMCs, B-cell-depleted T cells, or T cells were the source of the cDNA or gDNA that made up the material.

The germline CDR1 and CDR2 sequences are SGHVS and FQNEAQ. V shed 5 bases and J 4 bases; nucleotides not matched to a gene: 8. The CDR3 extends over 17 amino acids. Some clones are missing from TCRdb's copy, which holds only in-frame ones; the method was immunoSEQ multiplex PCR. This sample has over 200,000 clones; approximately 78% occur once, and the top ten carry nearly 9.5%. This receptor was identified in a man between 35 and 55 years old who had recovered from COVID-19. V usage is TRBV7-8 and J usage is TRBJ2-1, with 13 bases that match TRBD2. Sequenced material: PBMCs or T cells enriched from blood (not recorded which). For the CDR3, the DNA is TGTGCCAGCAGCCTATTGGGACTAGCGGGGATATACAATGAGCAGTTCTTC. Its protein product is CASSLLGLAGIYNEQFF. Looking up the rest from reference TRBV7-8 and TRBJ2-1 gives the full variable domain: GAGVSQSPRYKVAKRGQDVALRCDPISGHVSLFWYQQALGQGPEFLTYFQNEAQLDKSGLPSDRFFAERPEGSVSTLKIQRTQQEDSAVYLCASSLLGLAGIYNEQFFGPGTRLTVL.